This T cell receptor beta chain was sequenced during a study of cytomegalovirus exposure and HLA in healthy donors. Germline loops: CDR1 SGHTA, CDR2 FQGNSA. This CDR3 spans 15 amino acids. V shed 3 bases, J shed 5 bases, and the junction held 4 bases outside the gene matches. In the PCR, 60 Vbeta and 13 Jbeta primers were used. This table comes from immunoSEQ multiplex PCR, and its TCRdb copy is limited to in-frame clones, with some not included. The profile shows about 190,000 clones, approximately 80% of them singletons. The TCR comes from a woman aged 30 to 39 in good health and CMV-seropositive. This chain uses TRBV7-2 with TRBJ2-3, with TRBD2 identical over 11 bases. Sample: PBMCs. Here the CDR3 reads CASSFSSGGLDTQYF. CDR3 coding DNA: TGTGCCAGCAGCTTCTCTAGCGGGGGGCTAGATACGCAGTATTTT.